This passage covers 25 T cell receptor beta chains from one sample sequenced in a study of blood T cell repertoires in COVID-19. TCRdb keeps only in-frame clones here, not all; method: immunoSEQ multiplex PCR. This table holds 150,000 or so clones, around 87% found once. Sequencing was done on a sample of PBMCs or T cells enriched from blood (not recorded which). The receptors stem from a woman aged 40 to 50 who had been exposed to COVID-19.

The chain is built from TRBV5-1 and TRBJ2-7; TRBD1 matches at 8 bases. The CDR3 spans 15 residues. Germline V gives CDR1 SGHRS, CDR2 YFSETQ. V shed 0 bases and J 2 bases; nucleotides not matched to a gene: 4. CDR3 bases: TGCGCCAGCAGCTTGGGGACAGGGCGAACCTACGAGCAGTACTTC. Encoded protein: CASSLGTGRTYEQYF.

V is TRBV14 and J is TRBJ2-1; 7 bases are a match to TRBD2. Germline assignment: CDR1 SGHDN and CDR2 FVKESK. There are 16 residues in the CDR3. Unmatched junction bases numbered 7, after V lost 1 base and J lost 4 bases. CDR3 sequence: CASSQGSGGFYNEQFF. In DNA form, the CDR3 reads TGTGCCAGCAGCCAAGGCTCCGGGGGGTTTTACAATGAGCAGTTCTTC.

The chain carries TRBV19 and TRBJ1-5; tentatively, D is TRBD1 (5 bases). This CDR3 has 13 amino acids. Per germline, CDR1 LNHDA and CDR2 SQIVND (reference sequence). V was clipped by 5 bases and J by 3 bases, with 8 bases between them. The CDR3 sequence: CASSWGPNQPQHF. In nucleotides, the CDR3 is TGTGCCAGTAGTTGGGGCCCCAATCAGCCCCAGCATTTT.

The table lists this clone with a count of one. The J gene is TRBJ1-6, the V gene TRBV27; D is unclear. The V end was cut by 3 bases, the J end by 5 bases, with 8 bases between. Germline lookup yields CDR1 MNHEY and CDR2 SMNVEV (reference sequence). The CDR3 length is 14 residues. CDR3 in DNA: TGTGCCAGCAGTTTGCCCCAGGATAATTCACCCCTCCACTTT. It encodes CASSLPQDNSPLHF.

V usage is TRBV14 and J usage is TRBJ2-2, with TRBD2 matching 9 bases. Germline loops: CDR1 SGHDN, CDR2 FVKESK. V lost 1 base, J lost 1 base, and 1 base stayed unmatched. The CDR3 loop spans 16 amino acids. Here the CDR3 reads CASSQGAGGNTGELFF. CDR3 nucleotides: TGTGCCAGCAGCCAAGGAGCGGGGGGGAACACCGGGGAGCTGTTTTTT.

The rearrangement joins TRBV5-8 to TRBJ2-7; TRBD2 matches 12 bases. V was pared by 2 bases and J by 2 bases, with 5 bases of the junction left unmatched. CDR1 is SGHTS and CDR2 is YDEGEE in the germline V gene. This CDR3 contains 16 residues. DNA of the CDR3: TGTGCCAGCAGCTTCCGGACTAGCGGGGTACCCTACGAGCAGTACTTC. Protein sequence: CASSFRTSGVPYEQYF.

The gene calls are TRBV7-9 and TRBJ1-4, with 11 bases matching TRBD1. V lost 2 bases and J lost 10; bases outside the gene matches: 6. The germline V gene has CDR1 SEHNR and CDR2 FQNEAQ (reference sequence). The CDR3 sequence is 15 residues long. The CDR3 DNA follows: TGTGCCAGCAGCTTACAGGACAGGGGGCTCGGAAAACTGTTTTTT. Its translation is CASSLQDRGLGKLFF.

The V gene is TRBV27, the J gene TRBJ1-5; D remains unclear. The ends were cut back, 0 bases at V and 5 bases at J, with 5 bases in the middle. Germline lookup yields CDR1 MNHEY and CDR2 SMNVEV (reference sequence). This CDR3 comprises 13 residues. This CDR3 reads CASSLSADQPQHF. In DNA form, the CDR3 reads TGTGCCAGCAGTTTATCGGCAGATCAGCCCCAGCATTTT.

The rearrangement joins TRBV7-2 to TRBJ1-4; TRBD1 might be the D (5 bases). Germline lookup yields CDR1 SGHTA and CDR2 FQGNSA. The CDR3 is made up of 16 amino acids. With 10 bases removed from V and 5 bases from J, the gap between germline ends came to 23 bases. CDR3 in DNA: TGTGCCATTTATTCAGGGCCGGGACTGAGCAATGAAAAACTGTTTTTT. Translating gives CAIYSGPGLSNEKLFF.

CDR3 loop: CSVEDGGETQYF. The CDR3 coding sequence is TGCAGCGTTGAAGATGGAGGGGAGACCCAGTACTTC. V gene TRBV29-1 combines with J gene TRBJ2-5; perhaps TRBD2 as D (6 bases). V was pared by 0 bases and J by 5 bases, with 7 bases between. Germline CDR1 SQVTM, CDR2 ANQGSEA. There are 12 residues in the CDR3.

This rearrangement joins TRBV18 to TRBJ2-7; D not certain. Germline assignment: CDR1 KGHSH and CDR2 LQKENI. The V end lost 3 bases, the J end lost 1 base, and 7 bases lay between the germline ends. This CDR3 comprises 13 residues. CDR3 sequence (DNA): TGTGCCAGCTCACCCGGGTCGTCCTACGAGCAGTACTTC. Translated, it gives CASSPGSSYEQYF. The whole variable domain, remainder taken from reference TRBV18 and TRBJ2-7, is NAGVMQNPRHLVRRRGQEARLRCSPMKGHSHVYWYRQLPEEGLKFMVYLQKENIIDESGMPKERFSAEFPKEGPSILRIQQVVRGDSAAYFCASSPGSSYEQYFGPGTRLTVT.

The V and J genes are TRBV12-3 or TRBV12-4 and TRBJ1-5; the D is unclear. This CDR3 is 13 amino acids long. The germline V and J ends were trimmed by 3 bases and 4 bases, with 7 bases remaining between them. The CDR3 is CASSFEWNQPQHF. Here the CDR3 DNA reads TGTGCCAGCAGTTTCGAGTGGAATCAGCCCCAGCATTTT.

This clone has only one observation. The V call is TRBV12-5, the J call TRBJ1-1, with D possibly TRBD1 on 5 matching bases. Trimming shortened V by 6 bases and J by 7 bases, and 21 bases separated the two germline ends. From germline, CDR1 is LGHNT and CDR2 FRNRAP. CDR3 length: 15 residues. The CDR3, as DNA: TGTGCTAGTGGGGCTTTTTCCGGGACTGCTATTGAAGCTTTCTTT. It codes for CASGAFSGTAIEAFF.

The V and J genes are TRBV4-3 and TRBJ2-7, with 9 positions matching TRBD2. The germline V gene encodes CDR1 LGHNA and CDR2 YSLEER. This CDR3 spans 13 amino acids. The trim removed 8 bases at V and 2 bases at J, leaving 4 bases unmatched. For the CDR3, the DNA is TGCGCCAGCGGGCTAGCGGGAACCTACGAGCAGTACTTC. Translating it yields CASGLAGTYEQYF.

CDR3 sequence: CASSQKQAMNTEAFF. The CDR3 region has the DNA TGCGCCAGCAGCCAGAAACAGGCAATGAACACTGAAGCTTTCTTT. The rearrangement joins TRBV4-3 to TRBJ1-1, with D perhaps matching TRBD1 (5 bases). Germline V lookup: CDR1 LGHNA, CDR2 YSLEER. Trimming removed 3 bases at V and 0 bases at J, with 11 bases between. The CDR3 covers 15 residues.

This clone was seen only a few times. DNA for the CDR3: TGTGCCAGCAGCTCGCTTCCGGACAGGTTCACCGGGGAGCTGTTTTTT. Translation: CASSSLPDRFTGELFF. The chain uses TRBV11-2 and TRBJ2-2; 7 nucleotides line up with TRBD1. Germline V CDR1 and CDR2: SGHAT, FQNNGV. With 4 bases clipped from V and 4 bases from J, the junction kept 9 bases outside the gene matches. The CDR3 spans 16 residues. Supplemented by reference TRBV11-2 and TRBJ2-2, the full variable domain reads EAGVAQSPRYKIIEKRQSVAFWCNPISGHATLYWYQQILGQGPKLLIQFQNNGVVDDSQLPKDRFSAERLKGVDSTLKIQPAKLEDSAVYLCASSSLPDRFTGELFFGEGSRLTVL.

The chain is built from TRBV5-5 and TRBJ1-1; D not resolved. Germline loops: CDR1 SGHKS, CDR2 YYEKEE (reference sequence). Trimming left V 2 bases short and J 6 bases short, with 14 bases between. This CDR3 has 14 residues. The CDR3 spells CASSLQLQVAEAFF. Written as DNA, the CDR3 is TGTGCCAGCAGCTTACAACTCCAGGTCGCTGAAGCTTTCTTT.

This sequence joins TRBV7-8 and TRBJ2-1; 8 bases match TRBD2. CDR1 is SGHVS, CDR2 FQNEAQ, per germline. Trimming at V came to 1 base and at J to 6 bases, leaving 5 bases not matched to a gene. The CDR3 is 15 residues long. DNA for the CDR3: TGTGCCAGCAGCTTAGGAGCGGGGGTGATCAATGAGCAGTTCTTC. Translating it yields CASSLGAGVINEQFF.

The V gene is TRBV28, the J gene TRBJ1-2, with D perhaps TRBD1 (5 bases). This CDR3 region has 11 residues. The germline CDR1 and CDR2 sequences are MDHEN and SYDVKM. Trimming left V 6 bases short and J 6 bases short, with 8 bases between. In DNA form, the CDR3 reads TGTGCCAGCAGCAGGGAAAATGGCTACACCTTC. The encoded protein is CASSRENGYTF.

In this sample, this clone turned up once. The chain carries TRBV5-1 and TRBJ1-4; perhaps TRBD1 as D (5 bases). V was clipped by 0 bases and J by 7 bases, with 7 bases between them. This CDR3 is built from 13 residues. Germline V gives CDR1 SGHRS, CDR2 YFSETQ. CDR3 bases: TGCGCCAGCAGCTTGGAGCAGGGTGAAAAACTGTTTTTT. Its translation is CASSLEQGEKLFF.

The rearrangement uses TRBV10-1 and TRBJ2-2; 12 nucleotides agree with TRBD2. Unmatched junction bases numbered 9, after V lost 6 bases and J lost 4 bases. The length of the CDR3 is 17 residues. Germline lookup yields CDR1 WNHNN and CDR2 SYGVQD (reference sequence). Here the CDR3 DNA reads TGCGCCAGCAGCCTTACTAGCGGGAGGACTAGCACCGGGGAGCTGTTTTTT. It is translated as CASSLTSGRTSTGELFF.

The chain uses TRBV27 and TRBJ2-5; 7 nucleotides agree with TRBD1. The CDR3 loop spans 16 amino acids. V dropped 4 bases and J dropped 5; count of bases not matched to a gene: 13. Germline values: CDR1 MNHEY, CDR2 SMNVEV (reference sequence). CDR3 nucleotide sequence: TGTGCCAGCAGTTCACGACAGGGCCCGATGGTGGAGACCCAGTACTTC. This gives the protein CASSSRQGPMVETQYF.

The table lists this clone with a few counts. The CDR3 region has the DNA TGTGCCAGCAGCCCGGGGATGAGCTCCTACAATGAGCAGTTCTTC. Protein sequence: CASSPGMSSYNEQFF. V and J are TRBV7-2 and TRBJ2-1, with a weak D call TRBD2 (5 bases). Germline V gene data show CDR1 as SGHTA and CDR2 as FQGNSA. This CDR3 is built from 15 residues. V lost 5 bases to trimming and J lost 0 bases, with 11 bases between them.

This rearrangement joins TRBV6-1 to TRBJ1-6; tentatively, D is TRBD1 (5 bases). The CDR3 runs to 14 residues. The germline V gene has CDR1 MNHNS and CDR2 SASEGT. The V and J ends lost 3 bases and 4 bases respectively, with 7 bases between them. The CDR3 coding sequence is TGTGCCAGCAGTGAGGGGGGTTATAATTCACCCCTCCACTTT. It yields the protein CASSEGGYNSPLHF.

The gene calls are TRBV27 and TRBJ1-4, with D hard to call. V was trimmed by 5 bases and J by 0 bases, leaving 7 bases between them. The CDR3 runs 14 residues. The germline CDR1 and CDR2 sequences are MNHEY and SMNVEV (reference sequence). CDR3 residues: CASSGEATNEKLFF. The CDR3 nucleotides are TGTGCCAGCAGTGGTGAGGCAACTAATGAAAAACTGTTTTTT.